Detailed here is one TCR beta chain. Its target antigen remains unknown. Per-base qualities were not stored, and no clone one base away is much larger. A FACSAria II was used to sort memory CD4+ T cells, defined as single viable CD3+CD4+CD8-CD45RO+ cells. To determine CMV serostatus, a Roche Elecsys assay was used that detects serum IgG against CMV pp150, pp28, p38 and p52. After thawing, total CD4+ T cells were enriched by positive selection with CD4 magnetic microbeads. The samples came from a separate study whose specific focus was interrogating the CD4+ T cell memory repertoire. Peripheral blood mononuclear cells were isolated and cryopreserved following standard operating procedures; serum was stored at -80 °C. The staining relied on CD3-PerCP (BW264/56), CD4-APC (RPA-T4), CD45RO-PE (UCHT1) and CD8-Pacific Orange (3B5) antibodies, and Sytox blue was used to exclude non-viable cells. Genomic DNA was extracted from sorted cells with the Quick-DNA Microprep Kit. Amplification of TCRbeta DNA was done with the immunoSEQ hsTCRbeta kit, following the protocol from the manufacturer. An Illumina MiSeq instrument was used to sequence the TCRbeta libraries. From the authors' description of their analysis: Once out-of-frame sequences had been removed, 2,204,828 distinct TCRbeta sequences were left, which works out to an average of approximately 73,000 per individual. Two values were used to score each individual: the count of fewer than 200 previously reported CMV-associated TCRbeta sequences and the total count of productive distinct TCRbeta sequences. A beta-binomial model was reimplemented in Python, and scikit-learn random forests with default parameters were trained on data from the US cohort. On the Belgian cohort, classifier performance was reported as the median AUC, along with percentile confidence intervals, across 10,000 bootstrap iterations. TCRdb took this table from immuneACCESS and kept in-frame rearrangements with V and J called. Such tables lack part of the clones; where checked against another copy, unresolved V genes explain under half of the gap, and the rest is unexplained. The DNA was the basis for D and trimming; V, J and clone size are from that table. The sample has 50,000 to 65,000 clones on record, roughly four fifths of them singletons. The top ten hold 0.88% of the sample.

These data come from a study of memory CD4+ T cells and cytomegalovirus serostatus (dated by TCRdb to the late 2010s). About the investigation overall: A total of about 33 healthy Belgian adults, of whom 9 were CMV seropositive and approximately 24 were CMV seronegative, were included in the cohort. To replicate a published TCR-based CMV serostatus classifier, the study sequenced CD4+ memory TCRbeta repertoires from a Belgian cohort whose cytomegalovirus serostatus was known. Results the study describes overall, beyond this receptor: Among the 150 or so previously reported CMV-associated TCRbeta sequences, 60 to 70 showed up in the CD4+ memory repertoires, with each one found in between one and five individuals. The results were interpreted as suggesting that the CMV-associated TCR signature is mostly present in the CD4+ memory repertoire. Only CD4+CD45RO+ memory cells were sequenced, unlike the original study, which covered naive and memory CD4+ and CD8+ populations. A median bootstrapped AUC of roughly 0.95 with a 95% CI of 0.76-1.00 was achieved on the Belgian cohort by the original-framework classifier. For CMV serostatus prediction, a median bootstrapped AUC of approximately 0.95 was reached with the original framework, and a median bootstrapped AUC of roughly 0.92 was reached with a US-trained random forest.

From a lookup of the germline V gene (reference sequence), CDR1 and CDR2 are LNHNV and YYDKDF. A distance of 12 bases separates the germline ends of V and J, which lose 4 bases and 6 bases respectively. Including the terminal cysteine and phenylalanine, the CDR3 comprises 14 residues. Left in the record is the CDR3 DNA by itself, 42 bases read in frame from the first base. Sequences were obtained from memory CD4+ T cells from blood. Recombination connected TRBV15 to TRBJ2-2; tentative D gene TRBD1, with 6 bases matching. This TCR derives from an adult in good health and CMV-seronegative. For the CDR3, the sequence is CATSNRVGAGELFF. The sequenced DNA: TGTGCCACCAGCAACAGGGTGGGAGCCGGGGAGCTGTTTTTT.